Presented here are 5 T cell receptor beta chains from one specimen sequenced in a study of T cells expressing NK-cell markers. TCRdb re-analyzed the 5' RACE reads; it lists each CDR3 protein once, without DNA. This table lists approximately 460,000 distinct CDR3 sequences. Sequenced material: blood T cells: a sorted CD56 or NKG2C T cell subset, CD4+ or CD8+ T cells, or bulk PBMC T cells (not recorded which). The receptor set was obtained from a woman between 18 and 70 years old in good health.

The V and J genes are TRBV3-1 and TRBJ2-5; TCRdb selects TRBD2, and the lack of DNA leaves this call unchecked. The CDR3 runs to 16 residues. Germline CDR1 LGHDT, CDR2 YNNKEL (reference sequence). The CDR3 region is CASSQEVLAGAETQYF.

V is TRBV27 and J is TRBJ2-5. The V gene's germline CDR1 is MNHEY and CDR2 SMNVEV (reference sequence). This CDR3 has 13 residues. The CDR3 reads CASRLLATETQYF.

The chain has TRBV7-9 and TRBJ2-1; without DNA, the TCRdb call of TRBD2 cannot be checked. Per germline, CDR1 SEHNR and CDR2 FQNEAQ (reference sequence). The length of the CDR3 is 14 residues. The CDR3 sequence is CASSPLAGANEQFF.

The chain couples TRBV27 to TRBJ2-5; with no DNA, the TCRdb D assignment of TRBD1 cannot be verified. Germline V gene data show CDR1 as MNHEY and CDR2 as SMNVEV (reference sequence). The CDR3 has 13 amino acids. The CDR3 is CASSTGTAGTQYF.

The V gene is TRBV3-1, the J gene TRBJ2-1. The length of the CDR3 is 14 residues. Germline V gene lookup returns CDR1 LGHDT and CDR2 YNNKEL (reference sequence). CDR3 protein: CASSHSVRGTEQFF.